The clone carrying this T cell receptor beta chain has a single count. These data belong to a study of shared clonotypes between healthy human individuals. In the study overall: For every donor, three CD4 naive, three CD4 memory, two CD8 naive and one CD8 memory plates were used.

The assay was immunoSEQ multiplex PCR, and TCRdb's table has in-frame clones only and misses some. The sample consists of about 770,000 clones, approximately 72% of them appearing once. Germline V gene lookup returns CDR1 SEHNR and CDR2 FQNEAQ (reference sequence). This CDR3 region has 15 residues. Deletions cut 1 base from V and 1 base from J, with 10 bases between. The clonotype comes from a woman in her twenties or thirties in good health. The material sequenced was memory CD4+ T cells sorted from blood. Subset: CD45RA-negative fraction. This chain joins TRBV7-9 and TRBJ1-1; no clear D. The CDR3 DNA reads as TGTGCCAGCAGCTTAGTCCCTACGGCGAACACTGAAGCTTTCTTT. Amino acid sequence: CASSLVPTANTEAFF.